The 21 T cell receptor beta chains reported below all come from one sample, sequenced in a study of response to subunit inactivated influenza vaccine. TCRdb re-analysed the RT-PCR reads in MiXCR, keeping a single row per CDR3 protein. The sample holds about 500,000 distinct CDR3 sequences, 15% to 20% seen once. The input for sequencing was CD4+ T cells sorted from PBMCs, taken around 25 months after vaccination. These receptors were obtained from a man between 50 and 70 years old who received an inactivated influenza vaccine.

In its sample, this clonotype was seen a few times. This sequence joins TRBV7-2 and TRBJ1-1, with 8 bases that match TRBD1. The CDR3 runs to 13 residues. In germline, CDR1 is SGHTA, CDR2 FQGNSA. J gave up 2 bases and V 10 bases, and 6 bases lay outside the gene matches. CDR3 amino acids: CATRGQGNTEAFF. The CDR3 DNA reads as TGTGCCACCCGAGGACAGGGAAACACTGAAGCTTTCTTT.

This chain uses TRBV12-3 or TRBV12-4 with TRBJ2-5; D gene uncertain. The CDR3 has 15 amino acids. Deletions cut 0 bases from V and 0 bases from J, with 8 bases between. The CDR3 sequence: CASSLAAAYQETQYF. The CDR3 DNA sequence: TGTGCCAGCAGTTTAGCGGCGGCGTACCAAGAGACCCAGTACTTC.

The chain is built from TRBV3-1 and TRBJ2-1; D possibly corresponds to TRBD2 (5 bases). Germline V gene sequence: CDR1 LGHDT, CDR2 YNNKEL (reference sequence). The ends were cut back, 0 bases at V and 9 bases at J, with 6 bases in the middle. CDR3 length: 12 amino acids. The CDR3 bases are TGTGCCAGCAGCCAAGATGGAGGTGAGCAGTTCTTC. It yields the protein CASSQDGGEQFF.

This clonotype was picked up a small number of times. The gene calls are TRBV20-1 and TRBJ2-1, with D tentatively TRBD2 (5 bases). Trimming removed 7 bases from V and 7 bases from J, with 20 bases in between. CDR1 is DFQATT and CDR2 is SNEGSKA in the germline V gene (reference sequence). The length of the CDR3 is 14 residues. In DNA, the CDR3 is TGCAGTGTGTCGCGGGTCCTCTGGGCTAATGAGCAGTTCTTC. This translates into CSVSRVLWANEQFF.

This clonotype was seen a handful of times. DNA of the CDR3: TGTGCCATCAGCAGGGACAGGGTGGAGGGGACCCAGTACTTC. It yields the protein CAISRDRVEGTQYF. The chain uses TRBV10-3 and TRBJ2-5; 9 bases line up with TRBD1. Trimming cost V 6 bases and J 7 bases; bases outside gene matches: 9. The germline V gene encodes CDR1 ENHRY and CDR2 SYGVKD. The CDR3 runs 14 residues.

The chain combines TRBV9 with TRBJ2-1, with 8 bases aligning to TRBD2. CDR1 is SGDLS, CDR2 YYNGEE, per germline. J lost 7 bases, V lost 0 bases, and 3 bases had no gene match. The CDR3 extends over 14 amino acids. The CDR3, as DNA: TGTGCCAGCAGCGTAGAGGGACTAGTAAATGAGCAGTTCTTC. Translating gives CASSVEGLVNEQFF.

The V gene is TRBV9, the J gene TRBJ2-1; the match to TRBD2 covers 8 bases. J was trimmed by 4 bases and V by 3 bases; bases with no gene match: 6. The CDR3 runs to 15 residues. In germline, CDR1 is SGDLS, CDR2 YYNGEE. Here the CDR3 DNA reads TGTGCCAGCAGCGGCGAGCGGGAGCGGTACAATGAGCAGTTCTTC. Amino acid sequence: CASSGERERYNEQFF.

This chain uses TRBV11-2 with TRBJ1-2; 7 nucleotides match TRBD1. V shed 3 bases, J shed 4 bases, and the junction held 5 bases outside the gene matches. From germline, CDR1 is SGHAT and CDR2 FQNNGV. CDR3 size: 14 residues. In DNA form, the CDR3 reads TGTGCCAGCAGCTTTGAACAGGGGTTCTATGGCTACACCTTC. It specifies CASSFEQGFYGYTF.

The chain joins TRBV20-1 to TRBJ1-1; a possible D gene is TRBD1 (6 bases). CDR3 length: 14 residues. Per the germline V gene, CDR1 is DFQATT and CDR2 is SNEGSKA (reference sequence). Trimming stripped 6 bases from V and 2 bases from J, with 16 bases between. The CDR3 DNA follows: TGCAGTGCCGCTAAGGGGGGAGGAAACACTGAAGCTTTCTTT. Amino acid sequence: CSAAKGGGNTEAFF.

The chain uses TRBV6-1 and TRBJ1-2; no definite D call. Trimming shortened V by 8 bases and J by 3 bases, and 13 bases separated the two germline ends. CDR3 size: 13 residues. Germline V lookup: CDR1 MNHNS, CDR2 SASEGT. The CDR3 nucleotides read TGTGCCAGCTGCGGGGTCTGGGACTATGGCTACACCTTC. It is translated as CASCGVWDYGYTF.

The genes are TRBV29-1 and TRBJ2-7; 8 bases are shared with TRBD1. The CDR3 is 14 residues long. V shed 5 bases, J shed 4 bases, and the junction held 10 bases outside the gene matches. The germline CDR1 and CDR2 sequences are SQVTM and ANQGSEA. The CDR3 reads CSVFLPGQEYEQYF. The DNA of the CDR3 is TGCAGCGTTTTTCTTCCGGGACAGGAGTACGAGCAGTACTTC.

The rearrangement uses TRBV20-1 and TRBJ1-5, with D unclear. The V end lost 3 bases, the J end lost 0 bases, and 3 bases lay between the germline ends. Germline V gene lookup returns CDR1 DFQATT and CDR2 SNEGSKA (reference sequence). CDR3 length equals 12 residues. The DNA of the CDR3 is TGCAGTGCTAGGATTAGCAATCAGCCCCAGCATTTT. Its protein product is CSARISNQPQHF.

The sample holds a few counts of this clonotype. The genes are TRBV3-1 and TRBJ2-5; a possible D gene is TRBD1 (6 bases). This CDR3 contains 14 residues. With 3 bases removed from V and 6 bases from J, the gap between germline ends came to 14 bases. CDR1 LGHDT and CDR2 YNNKEL come from the germline V gene (reference sequence). In DNA, the CDR3 is TGTGCCAGCAGCCAGGCCGGGACATTAAAGACCCAGTACTTC. Its translation: CASSQAGTLKTQYF.

V usage is TRBV15 and J usage is TRBJ2-5; D unclear. The V and J ends lost 0 bases and 8 bases respectively, with 7 bases between them. This CDR3 region has 12 residues. CDR1 is LNHNV and CDR2 is YYDKDF in the germline V gene (reference sequence). CDR3 amino acids: CATSRDMGTQYF. Here the CDR3 DNA reads TGTGCCACCAGCAGAGATATGGGTACCCAGTACTTC.

This sequence joins TRBV6-1 and TRBJ2-7; 7 bases agree with TRBD1. Trimming at V came to 6 bases and at J to 2 bases, leaving 7 bases not matched to a gene. CDR1 and CDR2 from the germline V gene are MNHNS and SASEGT. The length of the CDR3 is 14 residues. CDR3 amino acids: CASRTGTATYEQYF. CDR3 sequence (DNA): TGTGCCAGCAGAACCGGGACAGCGACCTACGAGCAGTACTTC.

This clonotype was observed a few times. This sequence joins TRBV5-6 and TRBJ2-2; TRBD2 agrees at 7 bases. Looked up from germline, CDR1 is SGHDT and CDR2 is YYEEEE. The J segment lost 5 bases and the V segment lost 0 bases, leaving 10 bases of the junction unmatched. The CDR3 totals 17 residues. CDR3 bases: TGTGCCAGCAGCTTGGCCCTAGCGGTAGGAGTAACCGGGGAGCTGTTTTTT. This codes for CASSLALAVGVTGELFF. Full variable domain (missing parts from reference TRBV5-6 and TRBJ2-2): DAGVTQSPTHLIKTRGQQVTLRCSPKSGHDTVSWYQQALGQGPQFIFQYYEEEERQRGNFPDRFSGHQFPNYSSELNVNALLLGDSALYLCASSLALAVGVTGELFFGEGSRLTVL.

This clonotype showed up just a few times. The rearrangement uses TRBV12-3 or TRBV12-4 and TRBJ1-2, with a possible D match to TRBD1 (5 bases). CDR3 length equals 15 residues. V was shortened by 5 bases and J by 3 bases, with 16 bases between the two germline ends. The CDR3 nucleotides read TGTGCCAGCAGTCCGGGACGGCGGACGTACTATGGCTACACCTTC. It is translated as CASSPGRRTYYGYTF.

There are a few counts of this clonotype. The chain couples TRBV29-1 to TRBJ2-7; the D gene is possibly TRBD2 (6 bases). V gave up 6 bases and J gave up 7 bases, with 13 bases separating them. Germline CDR1 and CDR2: SQVTM and ANQGSEA. The CDR3 is 11 amino acids. CDR3 bases: TGCAGCGTGTCCGGGACTCGGGAGCAGTACTTC. Encoded protein: CSVSGTREQYF.

This clonotype turned up a few times. The V gene is TRBV5-1, the J gene TRBJ2-1, with D tentatively TRBD2 (6 bases). Germline V gene sequence: CDR1 SGHRS, CDR2 YFSETQ. Trimming removed 4 bases from V and 5 bases from J, with 19 bases in between. The CDR3 totals 16 residues. The CDR3 coding sequence is TGCGCCAGCAGCACAGGACTACTCCCTCCACACAATGAGCAGTTCTTC. As protein: CASSTGLLPPHNEQFF.

Only a few counts were recorded for this clonotype. This chain links TRBV21-1 with TRBJ1-5; the table's D call, TRBD1, was not checked against the DNA. TRBV21-1 is a pseudogene segment. The CDR3 loop spans 16 amino acids. CDR3 DNA: TGTGCCAGCAGCAAAAGGGGACAGGGGGCTGCTCAGCCCCAGCATTTT. Translated, it gives CASSKRGQGAAQPQHF.

This clonotype was counted between two and nine times. This chain links TRBV7-2 with TRBJ2-7, with TRBD2 matching 8 bases. V gave up 0 bases and J gave up 3 bases; unmatched junction bases: 7. The CDR3 is made up of 16 amino acids. Germline-derived CDR1 and CDR2 are SGHTA and FQGNSA. CDR3 nucleotide sequence: TGTGCCAGCAGCTTAGCAACCGGGAGGGCCCACTACGAGCAGTACTTC. As protein: CASSLATGRAHYEQYF.